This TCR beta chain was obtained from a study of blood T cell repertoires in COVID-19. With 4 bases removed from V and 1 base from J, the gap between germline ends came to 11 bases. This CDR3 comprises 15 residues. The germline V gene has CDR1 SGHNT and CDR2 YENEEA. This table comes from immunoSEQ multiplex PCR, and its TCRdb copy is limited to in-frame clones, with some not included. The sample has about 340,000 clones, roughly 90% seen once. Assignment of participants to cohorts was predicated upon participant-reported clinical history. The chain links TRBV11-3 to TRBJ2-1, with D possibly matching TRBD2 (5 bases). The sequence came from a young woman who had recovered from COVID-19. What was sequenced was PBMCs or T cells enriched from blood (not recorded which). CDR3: CASSSGVWSYNEQFF. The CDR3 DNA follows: TGTGCCAGCAGCTCCGGGGTCTGGTCCTACAATGAGCAGTTCTTC.